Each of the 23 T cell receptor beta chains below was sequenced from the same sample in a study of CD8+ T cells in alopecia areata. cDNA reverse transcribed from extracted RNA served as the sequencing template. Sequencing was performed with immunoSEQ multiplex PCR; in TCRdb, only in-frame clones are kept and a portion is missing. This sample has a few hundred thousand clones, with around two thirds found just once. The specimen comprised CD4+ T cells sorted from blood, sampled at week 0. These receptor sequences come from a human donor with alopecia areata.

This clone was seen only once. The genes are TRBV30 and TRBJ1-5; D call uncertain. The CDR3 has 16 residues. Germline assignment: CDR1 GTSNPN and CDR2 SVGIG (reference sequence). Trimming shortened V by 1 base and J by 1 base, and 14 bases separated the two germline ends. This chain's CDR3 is CAWSGVGGLSNQPQHF. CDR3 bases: TGTGCCTGGAGTGGAGTGGGTGGTCTCAGCAATCAGCCCCAGCATTTT.

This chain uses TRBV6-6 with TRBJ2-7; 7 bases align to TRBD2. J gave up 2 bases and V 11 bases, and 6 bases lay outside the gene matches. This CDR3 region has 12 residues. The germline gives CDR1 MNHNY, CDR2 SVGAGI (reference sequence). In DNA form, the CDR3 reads TGTGCCTCCCTGGGAGGGGCCTACGAGCAGTACTTC. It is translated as CASLGGAYEQYF.

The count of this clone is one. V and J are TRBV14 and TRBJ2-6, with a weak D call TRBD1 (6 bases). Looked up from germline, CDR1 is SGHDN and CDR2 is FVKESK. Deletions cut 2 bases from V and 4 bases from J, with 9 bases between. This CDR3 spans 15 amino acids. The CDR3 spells CASSQHRAGANVLTF. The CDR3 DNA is TGTGCCAGCAGCCAACACAGGGCAGGGGCCAACGTCCTGACTTTC. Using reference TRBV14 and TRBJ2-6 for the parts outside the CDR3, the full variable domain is EAGVTQFPSHSVIEKGQTVTLRCDPISGHDNLYWYRRVMGKEIKFLLHFVKESKQDESGMPNNRFLAERTGGTYSTLKVQPAELEDSGVYFCASSQHRAGANVLTFGAGSRLTVL.

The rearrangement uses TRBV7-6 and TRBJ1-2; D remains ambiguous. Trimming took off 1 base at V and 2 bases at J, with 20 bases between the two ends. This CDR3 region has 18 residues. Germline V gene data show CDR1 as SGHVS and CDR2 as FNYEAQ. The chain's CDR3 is CASSLDRNGFRPNYGYTF. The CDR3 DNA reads TGTGCCAGCAGCTTAGATCGGAACGGGTTTCGCCCGAACTATGGCTACACCTTC.

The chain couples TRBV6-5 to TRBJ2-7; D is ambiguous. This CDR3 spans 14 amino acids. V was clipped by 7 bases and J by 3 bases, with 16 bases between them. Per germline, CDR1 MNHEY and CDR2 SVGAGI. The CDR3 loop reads CASKVDAAIYEQYF. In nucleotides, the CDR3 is TGTGCCAGCAAGGTAGACGCCGCAATCTACGAGCAGTACTTC.

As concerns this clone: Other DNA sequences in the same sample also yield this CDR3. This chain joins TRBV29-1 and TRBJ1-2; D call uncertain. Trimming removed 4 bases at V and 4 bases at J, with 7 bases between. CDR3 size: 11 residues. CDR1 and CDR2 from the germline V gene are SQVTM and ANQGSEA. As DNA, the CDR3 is TGCAGCGTTGGGGCAGTCTATGGCTACACCTTC. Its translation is CSVGAVYGYTF.

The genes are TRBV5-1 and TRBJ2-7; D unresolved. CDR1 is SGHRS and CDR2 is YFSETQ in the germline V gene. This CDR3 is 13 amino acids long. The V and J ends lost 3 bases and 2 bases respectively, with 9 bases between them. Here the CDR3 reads CASSSQFTYEQYF. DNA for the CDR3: TGCGCCAGCAGCTCCCAGTTTACCTACGAGCAGTACTTC.

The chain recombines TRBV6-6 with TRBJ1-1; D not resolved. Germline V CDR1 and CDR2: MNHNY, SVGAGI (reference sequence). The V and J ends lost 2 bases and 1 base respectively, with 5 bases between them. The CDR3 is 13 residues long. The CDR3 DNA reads TGTGCCAGCAGTTACCACGAGAACACTGAAGCTTTCTTT. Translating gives CASSYHENTEAFF.

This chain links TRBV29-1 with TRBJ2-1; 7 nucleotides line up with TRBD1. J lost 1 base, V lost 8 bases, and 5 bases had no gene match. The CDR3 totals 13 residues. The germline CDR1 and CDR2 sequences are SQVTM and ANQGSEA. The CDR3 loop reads CSLRTGSYNEQFF. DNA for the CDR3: TGCAGCCTGCGGACAGGATCCTACAATGAGCAGTTCTTC.

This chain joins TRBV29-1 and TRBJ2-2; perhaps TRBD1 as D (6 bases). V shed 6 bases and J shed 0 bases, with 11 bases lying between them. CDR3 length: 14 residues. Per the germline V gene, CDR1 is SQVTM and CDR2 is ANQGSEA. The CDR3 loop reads CSVGRTANTGELFF. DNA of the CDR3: TGCAGCGTCGGCCGGACAGCGAACACCGGGGAGCTGTTTTTT.

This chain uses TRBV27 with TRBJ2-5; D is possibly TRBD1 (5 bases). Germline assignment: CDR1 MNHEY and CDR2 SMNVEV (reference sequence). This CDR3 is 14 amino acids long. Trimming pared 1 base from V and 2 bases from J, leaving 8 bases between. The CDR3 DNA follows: TGTGCCAGCAGTTTATGGTCAGGGCAAGAGACCCAGTACTTC. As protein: CASSLWSGQETQYF.

CDR3 DNA sequence: TGCGCCAGCAGCCGGGTCCTCCACGGCTCACCCCTCCACTTT. This translates into CASSRVLHGSPLHF. The chain joins TRBV4-3 to TRBJ1-6; D not resolved. The CDR3 is made up of 14 amino acids. V lost 4 bases, J lost 10 bases, and 14 bases lay in between. Germline V gene sequence: CDR1 LGHNA, CDR2 YSLEER.

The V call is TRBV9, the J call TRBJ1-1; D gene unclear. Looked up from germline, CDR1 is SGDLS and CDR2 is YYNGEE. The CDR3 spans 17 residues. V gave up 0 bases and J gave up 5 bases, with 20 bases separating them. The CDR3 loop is CASSVAPSPPWETEAFF. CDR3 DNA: TGTGCCAGCAGCGTAGCCCCCTCCCCCCCCTGGGAGACTGAAGCTTTCTTT.

The CDR3 loop is CASSIGNVETQYF. CDR3 DNA sequence: TGTGCCAGCAGCATAGGAAATGTTGAGACCCAGTACTTC. The rearrangement links TRBV7-3 to TRBJ2-5; D remains unclear. The V end lost 5 bases, the J end lost 5 bases, and 12 bases lay between the germline ends. The CDR3 runs 13 residues. CDR1 and CDR2 (germline): SGHTA, FQGTGA. Combining the CDR3 with reference TRBV7-3 and TRBJ2-5 gives the whole variable domain GAGVSQTPSNKVTEKGKYVELRCDPISGHTALYWYRQSLGQGPEFLIYFQGTGAADDSGLPNDRFFAVRPEGSVSTLKIQRTERGDSAVYLCASSIGNVETQYFGPGTRLLVL.

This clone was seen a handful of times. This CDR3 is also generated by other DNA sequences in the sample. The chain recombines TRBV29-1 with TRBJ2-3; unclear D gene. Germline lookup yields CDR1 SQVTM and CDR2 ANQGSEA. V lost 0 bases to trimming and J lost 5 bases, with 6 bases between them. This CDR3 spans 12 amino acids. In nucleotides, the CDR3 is TGCAGCGTTGAAGACCTAGGAGATACGCAGTATTTT. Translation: CSVEDLGDTQYF.

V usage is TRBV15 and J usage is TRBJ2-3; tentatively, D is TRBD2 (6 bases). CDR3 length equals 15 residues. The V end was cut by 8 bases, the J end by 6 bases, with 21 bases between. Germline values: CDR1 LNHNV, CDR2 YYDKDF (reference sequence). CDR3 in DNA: TGTGCCACCCGACAATCGCGGGAACGCGCGGATACGCAGTATTTT. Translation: CATRQSRERADTQYF.

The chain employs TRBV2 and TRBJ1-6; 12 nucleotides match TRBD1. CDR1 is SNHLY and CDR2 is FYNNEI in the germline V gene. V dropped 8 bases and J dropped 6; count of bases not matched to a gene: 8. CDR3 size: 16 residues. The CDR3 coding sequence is TGTGCCAGCGGTTGGGGACAGGGGGCTGTTAATTCACCCCTCCACTTT. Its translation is CASGWGQGAVNSPLHF.

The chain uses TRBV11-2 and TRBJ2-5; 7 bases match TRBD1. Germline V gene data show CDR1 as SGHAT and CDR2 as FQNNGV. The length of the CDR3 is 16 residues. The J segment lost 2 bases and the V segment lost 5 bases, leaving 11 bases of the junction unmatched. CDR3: CASSPLRGRGQETQYF. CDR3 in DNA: TGTGCCAGCAGCCCCCTTCGAGGCAGGGGGCAAGAGACCCAGTACTTC.

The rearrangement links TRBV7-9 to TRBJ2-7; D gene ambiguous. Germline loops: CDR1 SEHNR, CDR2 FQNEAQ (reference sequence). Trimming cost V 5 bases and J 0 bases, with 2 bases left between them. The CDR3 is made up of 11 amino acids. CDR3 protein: CASSASYEQYF. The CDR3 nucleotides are TGTGCCAGCAGCGCCTCCTACGAGCAGTACTTC.

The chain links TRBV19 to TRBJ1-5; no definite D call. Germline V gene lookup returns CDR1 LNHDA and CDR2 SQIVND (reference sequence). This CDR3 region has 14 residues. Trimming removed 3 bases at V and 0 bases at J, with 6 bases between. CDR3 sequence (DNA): TGTGCCAGTAGTATCGGGAATAGCAATCAGCCCCAGCATTTT. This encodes CASSIGNSNQPQHF. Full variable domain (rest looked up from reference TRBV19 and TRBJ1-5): DGGITQSPKYLFRKEGQNVTLSCEQNLNHDAMYWYRQDPGQGLRLIYYSQIVNDFQKGDIAEGYSVSREKKESFPLTVTSAQKNPTAFYLCASSIGNSNQPQHFGDGTRLSIL.

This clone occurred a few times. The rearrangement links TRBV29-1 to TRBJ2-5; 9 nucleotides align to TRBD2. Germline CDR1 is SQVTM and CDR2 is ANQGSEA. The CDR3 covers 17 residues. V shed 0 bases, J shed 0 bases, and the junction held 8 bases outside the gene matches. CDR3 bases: TGCAGCGTTGAAGATTGGGGGCTAGCGGGGCACCAAGAGACCCAGTACTTC. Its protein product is CSVEDWGLAGHQETQYF.

CDR3 nucleotide sequence: TGCAGCGTCACGCTAAGGACAGGGGGCTACAATGAGCAGTTCTTC. This codes for CSVTLRTGGYNEQFF. This chain joins TRBV29-1 and TRBJ2-1; 10 bases are shared with TRBD1. V was clipped by 6 bases and J by 3 bases; unmatched bases: 8. Germline V gives CDR1 SQVTM, CDR2 ANQGSEA. The CDR3 length is 15 residues.

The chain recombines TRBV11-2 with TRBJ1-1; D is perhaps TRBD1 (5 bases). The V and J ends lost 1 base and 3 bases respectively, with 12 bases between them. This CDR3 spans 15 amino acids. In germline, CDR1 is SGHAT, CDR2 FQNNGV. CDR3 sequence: CASSLVGQMDTEAFF. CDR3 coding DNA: TGTGCCAGCAGCTTAGTAGGACAAATGGACACTGAAGCTTTCTTT.